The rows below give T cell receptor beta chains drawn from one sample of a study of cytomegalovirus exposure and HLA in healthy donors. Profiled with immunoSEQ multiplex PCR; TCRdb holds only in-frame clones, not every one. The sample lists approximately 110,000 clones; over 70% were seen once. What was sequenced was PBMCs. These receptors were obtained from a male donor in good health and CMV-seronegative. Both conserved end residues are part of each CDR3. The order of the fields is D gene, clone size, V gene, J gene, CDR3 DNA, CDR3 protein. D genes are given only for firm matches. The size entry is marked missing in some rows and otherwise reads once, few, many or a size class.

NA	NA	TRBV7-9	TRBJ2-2	TGTGCCAGCAGCTTAGCGTGGGGCGCCGGGGAGCTGTTTTTT	CASSLAWGAGELFF
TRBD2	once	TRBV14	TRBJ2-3	TGTGCCAGCAGCCAATTAGCGGGAGGGCGCACAGATACGCAGTATTTT	CASSQLAGGRTDTQYF
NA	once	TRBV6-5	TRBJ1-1	TGTGCCAGCGGAAGAGGAGGAGGTGAAGCTTTCTTT	CASGRGGGEAFF
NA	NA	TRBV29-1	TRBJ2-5	TGCAGCGTTGGGGCAGGGGATGAGACCCAGTACTTC	CSVGAGDETQYF
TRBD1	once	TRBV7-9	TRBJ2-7	TGTGCCAGCAGAGGACCGGGACAGAACTACGAGCAGTACTTC	CASRGPGQNYEQYF
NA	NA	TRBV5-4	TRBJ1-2	TGTGCCAGCAGCTCTCCTCTCCAGGGTCACTATGGCTACACCTTC	CASSSPLQGHYGYTF
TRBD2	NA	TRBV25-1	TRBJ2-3	TGTGCCAGCAGTGGACCTAGCGGGAGCACAGATACGCAGTATTTT	CASSGPSGSTDTQYF
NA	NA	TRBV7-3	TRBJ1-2	TGTGCCAGCAGCTCTGGGACATCTGGCTACACCTTC	CASSSGTSGYTF
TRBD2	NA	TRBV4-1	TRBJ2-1	TGCGCCAGCAGCCTCAGCGGGAGTCACAATGAGCAGTTCTTC	CASSLSGSHNEQFF
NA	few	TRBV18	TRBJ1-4	TGTGCCAGCTCACTTCTACAGGGAGAGAGTGAAAAACTGTTTTTT	CASSLLQGESEKLFF
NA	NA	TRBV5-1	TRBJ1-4	TGCGCCAGCAGCTTAAGGGGTGCTAATGAAAAACTGTTTTTT	CASSLRGANEKLFF
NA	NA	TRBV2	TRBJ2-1	TGTGCCAGCACGTCCACCAGCTCCTACAATGAGCAGTTCTTC	CASTSTSSYNEQFF
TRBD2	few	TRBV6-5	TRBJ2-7	TGTGCCAGCAGGGTGGGACTAGCGGGTTACGAGCAGTACTTC	CASRVGLAGYEQYF
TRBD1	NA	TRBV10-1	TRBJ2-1	TGCGCCAGCAGTGATGACAGGGGGACAGACAATGAGCAGTTCTTC	CASSDDRGTDNEQFF
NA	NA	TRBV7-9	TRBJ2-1	TGTGCCAGCAGCTTAGGGCAGGGCTACTACAATGAGCAGTTCTTC	CASSLGQGYYNEQFF
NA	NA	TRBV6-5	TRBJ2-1	TGTGCCAGCACCCCGGGGAGCTCCTACAATGAGCAGTTCTTC	CASTPGSSYNEQFF
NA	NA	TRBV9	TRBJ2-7	TGTGCCAGCAGCGTAGGTAAGGGGGTCAACGAGCAGTACTTC	CASSVGKGVNEQYF
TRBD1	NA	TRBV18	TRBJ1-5	TGTGCCAGCTCAGCGACAGGGTCTAATCAGCCCCAGCATTTT	CASSATGSNQPQHF
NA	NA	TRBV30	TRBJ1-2	TGTGCCTGGGAATGGGACTCTAACTATGGCTACACCTTC	CAWEWDSNYGYTF
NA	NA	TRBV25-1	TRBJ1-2	TGTGCCAGCAGCCAGGGAAAGGGTAACTATGGCTACACCTTC	CASSQGKGNYGYTF
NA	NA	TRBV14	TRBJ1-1	TGTGCCAGCAGCCAAGAAGAGGGTCTTAGGGCTTTCTTT	CASSQEEGLRAFF
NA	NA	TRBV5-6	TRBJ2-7	TGTGCCAGCAGCTTGGGGACAGAGCAGTACTTC	CASSLGTEQYF
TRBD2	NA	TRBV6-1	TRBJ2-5	TGTGCCAGCAGTGCTCGCCGAGGGGGCTACGGACTAGCGGGAGGAGAGACCCAGTACTTC	CASSARRGGYGLAGGETQYF
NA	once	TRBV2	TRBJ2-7	TGTGCCAGCAGGCCGGGAGCTAGGGCCCCCTACGAGCAGTACTTC	CASRPGARAPYEQYF
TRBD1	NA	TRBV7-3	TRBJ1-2	TGTGCCAGCAGCTCTCGACAGGGGATCGGTGGCTACACCTTC	CASSSRQGIGGYTF
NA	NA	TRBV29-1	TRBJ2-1	TGCAGCACAGACAGGTGGGGGGGCGAGCAGTTCTTC	CSTDRWGGEQFF
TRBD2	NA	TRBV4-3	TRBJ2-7	TGCGCCAGCAGCCAAGATACAACTAGCGGAGTCTACGAGCAGTACTTC	CASSQDTTSGVYEQYF
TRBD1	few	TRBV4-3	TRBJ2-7	TGCGCCAGCAGCCAGACAGGGTCCGGTGCCGAGCAGTACTTC	CASSQTGSGAEQYF
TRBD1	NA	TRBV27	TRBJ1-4	TGTGCCAGCAGTCCTCTCGGGACAGGGAATGAAAAACTGTTTTTT	CASSPLGTGNEKLFF
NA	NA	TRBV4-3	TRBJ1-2	TGCGCCAGCAGCCAAGACCTCAAATGGGCCTATGGCTACACCTTC	CASSQDLKWAYGYTF